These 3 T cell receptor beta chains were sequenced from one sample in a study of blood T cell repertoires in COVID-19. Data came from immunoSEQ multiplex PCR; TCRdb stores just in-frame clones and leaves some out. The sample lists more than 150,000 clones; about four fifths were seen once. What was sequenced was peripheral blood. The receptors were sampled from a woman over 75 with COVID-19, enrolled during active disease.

DNA of the CDR3: TGTGCCAGCAGCCCATGGGCTAGCGGGCCCCGGGGCACAGATACGCAGTATTTT. This sequence encodes CASSPWASGPRGTDTQYF. V usage is TRBV7-9 and J usage is TRBJ2-3, with 8 bases fitting TRBD2. V lost 5 bases and J lost 1; bases outside the gene matches: 14. The CDR3 consists of 18 residues. Germline V gene lookup returns CDR1 SEHNR and CDR2 FQNEAQ (reference sequence).

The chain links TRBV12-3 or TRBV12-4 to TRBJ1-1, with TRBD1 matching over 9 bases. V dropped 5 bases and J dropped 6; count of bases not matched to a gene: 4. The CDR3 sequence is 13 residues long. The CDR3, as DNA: TGTGCCAGCAGTACGAGGACAGGGGCTGAAGCTTTCTTT. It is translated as CASSTRTGAEAFF.

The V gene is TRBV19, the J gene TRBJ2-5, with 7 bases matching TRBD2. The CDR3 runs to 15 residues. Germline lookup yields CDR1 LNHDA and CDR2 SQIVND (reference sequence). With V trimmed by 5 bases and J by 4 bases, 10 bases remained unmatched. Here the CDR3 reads CASSAPGLVGETQYF. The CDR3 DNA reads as TGTGCCAGTAGTGCCCCCGGACTAGTAGGAGAGACCCAGTACTTC. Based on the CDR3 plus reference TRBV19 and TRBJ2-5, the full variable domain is DGGITQSPKYLFRKEGQNVTLSCEQNLNHDAMYWYRQDPGQGLRLIYYSQIVNDFQKGDIAEGYSVSREKKESFPLTVTSAQKNPTAFYLCASSAPGLVGETQYFGPGTRLLVL.